Listed here are 30 T cell receptor beta chains from one sample, sequenced in a study of CD8+ T cells in alopecia areata. As part of sample collection, lesional scalp punch biopsies and peripheral blood were taken from alopecia areata patients. cDNA prepared by RNA extraction and subsequent reverse transcription served as the template for sequencing. Libraries were prepared by immunoSEQ multiplex PCR; TCRdb keeps only in-frame clonotypes and omits some of them. The sample lists under 15,000 clones; approximately 57% were seen once. Material for sequencing was skin. These receptors all come from a human donor with alopecia areata.

This CDR3 is CASYGSRAFF. The CDR3 DNA reads as TGTGCCAGCTACGGGAGTAGAGCTTTCTTT. The chain uses TRBV27 and TRBJ1-1; unclear D gene. This CDR3 is 10 amino acids long. V was pared by 8 bases and J by 10 bases, with 11 bases between. The germline V gene encodes CDR1 MNHEY and CDR2 SMNVEV (reference sequence).

The J gene is TRBJ2-7, the V gene TRBV2; the D gene is possibly TRBD1 (6 bases). Germline V gene data show CDR1 as SNHLY and CDR2 as FYNNEI. The germline V and J ends were trimmed by 6 bases and 1 base, with 13 bases remaining between them. The CDR3 consists of 14 residues. The CDR3, as DNA: TGTGCCAGCAGGACCGGGACACAATCCTACGAGCAGTACTTC. It yields the protein CASRTGTQSYEQYF.

As concerns this clone: The germline gene is not matched at one end of the junction; a read error may be the cause. The chain employs TRBV4-1 and TRBJ2-5, with D possibly matching TRBD2 (6 bases). CDR3 length: 16 amino acids. CDR1 is MGHRA, CDR2 YSYEKL, per germline. CDR3 DNA: TGTGCCAGCAGCCAAGATCGGGGGACGGCGGCGGCGACCCAGTACTTC. It translates to CASSQDRGTAAATQYF.

The CDR3 is CASSPGGVSEAFF. DNA for the CDR3: TGTGCCAGCAGCCCGGGCGGGGTTAGTGAAGCTTTCTTT. The chain carries TRBV7-3 and TRBJ1-1; D remains unclear. Germline values: CDR1 SGHTA, CDR2 FQGTGA. V was trimmed by 5 bases and J by 7 bases, leaving 14 bases between them. This CDR3 is 13 amino acids long.

This clone is classed as large (0.1 to 1%). The rearrangement uses TRBV4-1 and TRBJ1-5; D not resolved. The germline CDR1 and CDR2 sequences are MGHRA and YSYEKL. This CDR3 spans 16 amino acids. The V end lost 0 bases, the J end lost 0 bases, and 9 bases lay between the germline ends. CDR3 coding DNA: TGCGCCAGCAGCCAAGATCTCGGGGATAGCAATCAGCCCCAGCATTTT. It translates to CASSQDLGDSNQPQHF.

The chain employs TRBV9 and TRBJ2-3; 10 bases match TRBD2. The V and J ends lost 2 bases and 6 bases, in that order; junction bases with no gene match: 6. The CDR3 runs 15 residues. Per germline, CDR1 SGDLS and CDR2 YYNGEE. CDR3 region: CASSVRAGGRDTQYF. As DNA, the CDR3 is TGTGCCAGCAGCGTCCGAGCGGGAGGGAGGGATACGCAGTATTTT.

This sequence joins TRBV20-1 and TRBJ1-1; the D is unclear. CDR1 is DFQATT, CDR2 SNEGSKA, per germline (reference sequence). The CDR3 totals 11 residues. For the CDR3, the DNA is TGCAGGCCTATGGCGGGGACTGAAGCTTTCTTT. It codes for CRPMAGTEAFF.

The CDR3 DNA follows: TGTGCCAGCCGGAGTATTAGGAGCAATCAGCCCCAGCATTTT. It codes for CASRSIRSNQPQHF. The V call is TRBV6-5, the J call TRBJ1-5; unclear D gene. Trimming took 8 bases from V and 1 from J, leaving 12 bases between them. This CDR3 has 14 residues. Per the germline V gene, CDR1 is MNHEY and CDR2 is SVGAGI.

The chain links TRBV7-8 to TRBJ2-7; D may match TRBD1 or TRBD2 (5 bases each). V was trimmed by 6 bases and J by 1 base, leaving 16 bases between them. CDR1 is SGHVS, CDR2 FQNEAQ, per germline. The CDR3 totals 15 residues. CDR3 in DNA: TGTGCCAGCAGTCAGCTGAGAGGGGCATCCTACGAGCAGTACTTC. It translates to CASSQLRGASYEQYF.

The chain employs TRBV7-6 and TRBJ2-7, with 7 bases matching TRBD1. CDR3 length: 13 residues. V trimming: 6 bases; J trimming: 2 bases; junction bases outside the gene matches: 4. The V gene's germline CDR1 is SGHVS and CDR2 FNYEAQ. The CDR3, as DNA: TGTGCCAGCAGTACGGGACAGACCTACGAGCAGTACTTC. Translated, it gives CASSTGQTYEQYF.

The chain links TRBV7-2 to TRBJ2-7; D possibly corresponds to TRBD1 (6 bases). The CDR3 is 12 residues long. Looked up from germline, CDR1 is SGHTA and CDR2 is FQGNSA. V was trimmed by 3 bases and J by 4 bases, leaving 7 bases between them. The CDR3 nucleotides read TGTGCCAGCAGCTTGCAGGGGTACGAGCAGTACTTC. Protein sequence: CASSLQGYEQYF.

In this sample, this clone turned up a few times. The V gene is TRBV2, the J gene TRBJ1-2; D gene uncertain. The germline V and J ends were trimmed by 6 bases and 1 base, with 9 bases remaining between them. There are 13 residues in the CDR3. Germline assignment: CDR1 SNHLY and CDR2 FYNNEI. The CDR3 loop reads CASSFTVNYGYTF. In DNA, the CDR3 is TGTGCCAGCAGCTTCACAGTTAACTATGGCTACACCTTC.

This CDR3 is CASSAGLPASYTF. The CDR3, as DNA: TGCGCCAGCAGCGCGGGCCTCCCTGCGAGCTACACCTTC. V usage is TRBV5-1 and J usage is TRBJ1-2; D not certain. Looked up from germline, CDR1 is SGHRS and CDR2 is YFSETQ. With 4 bases removed from V and 9 bases from J, the gap between germline ends came to 16 bases. There are 13 residues in the CDR3. Filled out from reference TRBV5-1 and TRBJ1-2, the complete variable domain reads KAGVTQTPRYLIKTRGQQVTLSCSPISGHRSVSWYQQTPGQGLQFLFEYFSETQRNKGNFPGRFSGRQFSNSRSEMNVSTLELGDSALYLCASSAGLPASYTFGSGTRLTVV.

The chain combines TRBV7-9 with TRBJ2-7; D is unresolved. Germline assignment: CDR1 SEHNR and CDR2 FQNEAQ (reference sequence). The CDR3 spans 13 residues. V was trimmed by 5 bases and J by 2 bases, leaving 10 bases between them. The CDR3 is CASSPITAYEQYF. For the CDR3, the DNA is TGTGCCAGCAGCCCAATCACGGCCTACGAGCAGTACTTC.

The chain links TRBV5-1 to TRBJ2-2; TRBD1 might be the D (6 bases). V was clipped by 4 bases and J by 5 bases, with 9 bases between them. Looked up from germline, CDR1 is SGHRS and CDR2 is YFSETQ. CDR3 size: 13 residues. The CDR3 coding sequence is TGCGCCAGCAGCCCCCAGGGGACCGGGGAGCTGTTTTTT. As protein: CASSPQGTGELFF.

Only one count was recorded for this clone. The chain combines TRBV11-2 with TRBJ2-7; D not certain. Germline V gene data show CDR1 as SGHAT and CDR2 as FQNNGV. Trimming took 5 bases from V and 1 from J, leaving 15 bases between them. This CDR3 has 15 residues. This CDR3 reads CASSRAPSDSYEQYF. In nucleotides, the CDR3 is TGTGCCAGCAGCCGAGCCCCTAGTGATTCCTACGAGCAGTACTTC.

J is TRBJ2-6 and V is TRBV4-1; the D gene is possibly TRBD1 (6 bases). The germline V and J ends were trimmed by 0 bases and 4 bases, with 10 bases remaining between them. This CDR3 is 16 amino acids long. Germline V gene sequence: CDR1 MGHRA, CDR2 YSYEKL. CDR3 DNA: TGCGCCAGCAGCCAAGATTGGGGGCGCGGGGCCAACGTCCTGACTTTC. This encodes CASSQDWGRGANVLTF.

V is TRBV7-8 and J is TRBJ1-4; 10 positions agree with TRBD1. Germline V CDR1 and CDR2: SGHVS, FQNEAQ. V was clipped by 4 bases and J by 8 bases; unmatched bases: 10. This CDR3 has 16 residues. CDR3: CASSSRQGAGIEKLFF. As DNA, the CDR3 is TGTGCCAGCAGCTCCAGACAGGGGGCTGGTATAGAAAAACTGTTTTTT. Supplemented by reference TRBV7-8 and TRBJ1-4, the full variable domain reads GAGVSQSPRYKVAKRGQDVALRCDPISGHVSLFWYQQALGQGPEFLTYFQNEAQLDKSGLPSDRFFAERPEGSVSTLKIQRTQQEDSAVYLCASSSRQGAGIEKLFFGSGTQLSVL.

By share of the sample, this clone is large (0.1 to 1%). The same CDR3 also results from other DNA sequences found in this sample. V is TRBV6-6 and J is TRBJ1-1, with D perhaps TRBD1 (6 bases). This CDR3 comprises 14 residues. The V gene's germline CDR1 is MNHNY and CDR2 SVGAGI (reference sequence). Deletions cut 7 bases from V and 4 bases from J, with 16 bases between. The CDR3 nucleotides are TGTGCCAGCACCATCCGGGGGGCCGGCACTGAAGCTTTCTTT. This translates into CASTIRGAGTEAFF.

Comment on this clone: With only one base between it and a far larger clone, this is likely a read error. The identical CDR3 is also encoded by other nucleotide sequences in the sample. The chain combines TRBV30 with TRBJ1-5; unclear D gene. The CDR3 is made up of 13 amino acids. The germline CDR1 and CDR2 sequences are GTSNPN and SVGIG (reference sequence). CDR3 protein: CAWSVGVNQPQHF. The CDR3 DNA follows: TGTGCGTGGAGTGTGGGCGTAAATCAGCCCCAGCATTTT.

This clone was seen a few times. The chain links TRBV4-1 to TRBJ2-5; TRBD1 aligns across 8 bases. The CDR3 totals 19 residues. CDR1 and CDR2 from the germline V gene are MGHRA and YSYEKL. J was trimmed by 2 bases and V by 0 bases; bases with no gene match: 14. The CDR3 bases are TGCGCCAGCAGCCAAGACATGGCAGGGGGCCGGGGACGGCAAGAGACCCAGTACTTC. Its translation: CASSQDMAGGRGRQETQYF.

The gene calls are TRBV29-1 and TRBJ1-1; D is uncertain. The V end lost 5 bases, the J end lost 3 bases, and 13 bases lay between the germline ends. CDR3 length: 13 residues. Per the germline V gene, CDR1 is SQVTM and CDR2 is ANQGSEA. The DNA for the CDR3 is TGCAGCGTTACCGACCCGAGTCACACTGAAGCTTTCTTT. Its translation is CSVTDPSHTEAFF. Using reference TRBV29-1 and TRBJ1-1 for the parts outside the CDR3, the full variable domain is SAVISQKPSRDICQRGTSLTIQCQVDSQVTMMFWYRQQPGQSLTLIATANQGSEATYESGFVIDKFPISRPNLTFSTLTVSNMSPEDSSIYLCSVTDPSHTEAFFGQGTRLTVV.

The chain has TRBV27 and TRBJ2-1, with 8 bases fitting TRBD2. Losses at the gene ends were 5 bases for V and 0 bases for J; bases not matched to a gene: 12. The CDR3 length is 18 residues. Germline assignment: CDR1 MNHEY and CDR2 SMNVEV (reference sequence). The DNA of the CDR3 is TGTGCCAGCAGTCGAAGGACTAGCCCCCTAAGCTCCTACAATGAGCAGTTCTTC. Translating it yields CASSRRTSPLSSYNEQFF.

The chain joins TRBV6-5 to TRBJ1-1, with D possibly being TRBD1 (5 bases). CDR1 is MNHEY, CDR2 SVGAGI, per germline. Trimming took 2 bases from V and 3 from J, leaving 16 bases between them. This CDR3 spans 16 amino acids. The CDR3 protein is CASSYIQGGGYTEAFF. The CDR3, as DNA: TGTGCCAGCAGTTACATTCAGGGAGGTGGATACACTGAAGCTTTCTTT.

As regards this clone: The junction shows a germline mismatch at one end, possibly a read error. The rearrangement links TRBV6-6 to TRBJ1-1; no clear D gene. CDR1 and CDR2 from the germline V gene are MNHNY and SVGAGI (reference sequence). This CDR3 is built from 15 residues. The CDR3 nucleotides are TGTGCCAGCAGTTACTTGAAAGGTACAACCAGTGAAACTTTCTTT. As protein: CASSYLKGTTSETFF.

This clone has a handful of counts. The chain links TRBV7-2 to TRBJ2-5, with a possible D match to TRBD1 (5 bases). The ends were cut back, 6 bases at V and 3 bases at J, with 14 bases in the middle. CDR1 is SGHTA, CDR2 FQGNSA, per germline. The CDR3 length is 14 residues. The CDR3 loop is CASSRQFGEETQYF. The DNA of the CDR3 is TGTGCCAGCAGTCGACAGTTTGGGGAAGAGACCCAGTACTTC.

The rearrangement uses TRBV7-2 and TRBJ2-7; D unresolved. CDR1 and CDR2 (germline): SGHTA, FQGNSA. Trimming shortened V by 1 base and J by 0 bases, and 4 bases separated the two germline ends. The CDR3 sequence is 13 residues long. The CDR3 protein is CASSLGNSYEQYF. DNA for the CDR3: TGTGCCAGCAGCTTAGGCAACTCCTACGAGCAGTACTTC.

The chain employs TRBV18 and TRBJ2-7; tentatively, D is TRBD1 or TRBD2 (5 bases each). This CDR3 has 13 residues. Germline CDR1 is KGHSH and CDR2 is LQKENI. Deletions cut 3 bases from V and 6 bases from J, with 12 bases between. The DNA for the CDR3 is TGTGCCAGCTCACCCCGGGACGAAGCCGAGCAGTACTTC. This translates into CASSPRDEAEQYF. The full variable domain, rest sourced from reference TRBV18 and TRBJ2-7, is NAGVMQNPRHLVRRRGQEARLRCSPMKGHSHVYWYRQLPEEGLKFMVYLQKENIIDESGMPKERFSAEFPKEGPSILRIQQVVRGDSAAYFCASSPRDEAEQYFGPGTRLTVT.

The CDR3: CASSGTDPYGYTF. The CDR3 DNA reads as TGTGCCAGCAGCGGGACGGACCCCTATGGCTACACCTTC. The chain uses TRBV2 and TRBJ1-2; perhaps TRBD1 as D (5 bases). This CDR3 contains 13 residues. The V end was cut by 6 bases, the J end by 4 bases, with 12 bases between. CDR1 is SNHLY, CDR2 FYNNEI, per germline.

The J gene is TRBJ2-2, the V gene TRBV11-2; either TRBD1 or TRBD2 may fit D (5 bases each). This CDR3 comprises 14 residues. CDR1 SGHAT and CDR2 FQNNGV come from the germline V gene. The germline V and J ends were trimmed by 2 bases and 4 bases, with 8 bases remaining between them. The CDR3 reads CASSLRDGTGELFF. CDR3 sequence (DNA): TGTGCCAGCAGCTTAAGGGACGGCACCGGGGAGCTGTTTTTT.